What follows is one T cell receptor (beta chain) and its context. Antigen unknown. These data come from a study of Ad26.COV2.S vaccination and SARS-CoV-2 variants. Study as a whole: A participant enrolled in the COV1001 Ad26.COV2.S trial arm provided the sample.

Study-wide findings and caveats: It was reported that spike-specific CD8+ and CD4+ T cell responses were substantially broad after vaccination.

As for treatment: about 20 received Ad26.COV2.S at low or high dose, single or two shots; about 5 received placebo; per-sample allocation not given. Following the first vaccine or placebo injection, samples were taken on day 63. Germline V gene sequence: CDR1 KGHSH, CDR2 LQKENI. The CDR3 consists of 14 residues. Trimming pared 2 bases from V and 12 bases from J, leaving 17 bases between. This table comes from immunoSEQ multiplex PCR, and its TCRdb copy is limited to in-frame clones, with some not included. The sample consists of about half a million clones, roughly nine tenths of them appearing once.

This specimen consisted of peripheral blood, obtained in a trial of Ad26.COV2.S vaccine versus placebo. This TCR derives from a person aged 18-60 years who received the Ad26.COV2.S COVID-19 vaccine or a placebo. The chain employs TRBV18 and TRBJ2-1, with a possible D match to TRBD2 (6 bases). CDR3 amino acids: CASSPSGGGIWQFF. The CDR3 DNA reads as TGTGCCAGCTCACCATCTGGGGGAGGTATCTGGCAGTTCTTC.